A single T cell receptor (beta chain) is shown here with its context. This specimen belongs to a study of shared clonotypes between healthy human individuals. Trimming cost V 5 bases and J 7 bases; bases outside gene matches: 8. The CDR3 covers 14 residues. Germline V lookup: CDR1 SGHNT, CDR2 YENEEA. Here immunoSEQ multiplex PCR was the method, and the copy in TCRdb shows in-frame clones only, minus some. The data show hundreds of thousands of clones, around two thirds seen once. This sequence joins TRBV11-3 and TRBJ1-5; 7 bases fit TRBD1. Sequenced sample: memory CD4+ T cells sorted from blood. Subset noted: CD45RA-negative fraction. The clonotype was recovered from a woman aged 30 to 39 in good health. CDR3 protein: CASSPRQGRQPQHF. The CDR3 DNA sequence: TGTGCCAGCAGCCCAAGACAGGGCCGCCAGCCCCAGCATTTT.